Each of the 28 T cell receptor beta chains below was sequenced from the same sample in a study of OX40 agonist ivuxolimab in advanced cancers. Sequencing was performed with immunoSEQ multiplex PCR; in TCRdb, only in-frame clones are kept and a portion is missing. The table has around 40,000 clones, 80% seen once. This material consisted of CD4+ or CD8+ T cells sorted from blood, taken in a trial of the OX40 agonist ivuxolimab. The receptor source for this set is an adult with an advanced solid tumor such as melanoma, head and neck, liver or kidney cancer.

The genes are TRBV18 and TRBJ2-6; D call uncertain. The CDR3 contains 13 residues. The ends were cut back, 2 bases at V and 2 bases at J, with 1 base in the middle. CDR1 KGHSH and CDR2 LQKENI come from the germline V gene. The CDR3 here is CASSPAGANVLTF. CDR3 DNA: TGTGCCAGCTCACCAGCTGGGGCCAACGTCCTGACTTTC.

V usage is TRBV6-5 and J usage is TRBJ2-3, with D possibly called TRBD1 or TRBD2 (6 bases each). Deletions cut 5 bases from V and 1 base from J, with 13 bases between. Germline CDR1 and CDR2: MNHEY and SVGAGI. The CDR3 is made up of 15 amino acids. CDR3: CASSSIGGGTDTQYF. CDR3 in DNA: TGTGCCAGCAGTAGTATCGGGGGCGGCACAGATACGCAGTATTTT.

The V and J genes are TRBV5-6 and TRBJ1-5, with a possible D match to TRBD1 (5 bases). The CDR3 length is 15 residues. The V gene lost 0 bases and the J gene lost 4 bases, with 11 bases spanning the gap. Per germline, CDR1 SGHDT and CDR2 YYEEEE. CDR3 sequence (DNA): TGTGCCAGCAGCTTGGGGTTAAGGGGAAATCAGCCCCAGCATTTT. Translated: CASSLGLRGNQPQHF.

This chain uses TRBV7-2 with TRBJ1-1; 8 bases map to TRBD1. In germline, CDR1 is SGHTA, CDR2 FQGNSA. The trim removed 5 bases at V and 1 base at J, leaving 6 bases unmatched. This CDR3 has 15 residues. In DNA form, the CDR3 reads TGTGCCAGCAGCACAACGACAGGGGCGAACACTGAAGCTTTCTTT. It specifies CASSTTTGANTEAFF.

The chain couples TRBV6-6 to TRBJ2-7; the D is unclear. CDR3 length: 12 amino acids. The V end lost 0 bases, the J end lost 7 bases, and 7 bases lay between the germline ends. From germline, CDR1 is MNHNY and CDR2 SVGAGI (reference sequence). CDR3 bases: TGTGCCAGCAGTTACTCCCAAAGGGAGCAGTACTTC. Its translation: CASSYSQREQYF.

The gene calls are TRBV5-1 and TRBJ1-1, with unresolved D. The CDR3 consists of 14 residues. The germline V gene has CDR1 SGHRS and CDR2 YFSETQ. V dropped 7 bases and J dropped 2 bases, with 15 bases sitting between them. The CDR3 nucleotides read TGCGCCAGCGGCCTTGGAGGGTTTAACACTGAAGCTTTCTTT. It specifies CASGLGGFNTEAFF.

The CDR3 DNA sequence: TGTGCCAGCAGCTTATTCCTCGGGAACACCGGGGAGCTGTTTTTT. Translated: CASSLFLGNTGELFF. The J gene is TRBJ2-2, the V gene TRBV7-2; D call uncertain. CDR3 length equals 15 residues. Deletions cut 2 bases from V and 1 base from J, with 8 bases between. The V gene's germline CDR1 is SGHTA and CDR2 FQGNSA.

A few counts support this clone. The V gene is TRBV6-1, the J gene TRBJ1-4; D unclear. CDR1 is MNHNS and CDR2 is SASEGT in the germline V gene. CDR3 length: 14 residues. V dropped 2 bases and J dropped 8 bases, with 12 bases sitting between them. The CDR3: CASSETWLGEKLFF. Written as DNA, the CDR3 is TGTGCCAGCAGTGAAACGTGGTTAGGAGAAAAACTGTTTTTT.

V usage is TRBV29-1 and J usage is TRBJ2-7, with a weak D call TRBD1 (5 bases). Trimming shortened V by 5 bases and J by 2 bases, and 10 bases separated the two germline ends. The CDR3 length is 12 residues. Germline V gene data show CDR1 as SQVTM and CDR2 as ANQGSEA. In nucleotides, the CDR3 is TGCAGCGTTCAGGACATCGCCTACGAGCAGTACTTC. Encoded protein: CSVQDIAYEQYF.

This clone was counted once. The rearrangement uses TRBV9 and TRBJ2-3; D call uncertain. CDR3 length equals 13 residues. V dropped 2 bases and J dropped 5 bases, with 9 bases sitting between them. Per germline, CDR1 SGDLS and CDR2 YYNGEE. DNA for the CDR3: TGTGCCAGCAGCGTCTCAGACGGAGATACGCAGTATTTT. This sequence encodes CASSVSDGDTQYF.

This rearrangement joins TRBV19 to TRBJ2-2; D gene unclear. The CDR3 consists of 11 residues. Trimming shortened V by 1 base and J by 8 bases, and 2 bases separated the two germline ends. Germline V lookup: CDR1 LNHDA, CDR2 SQIVND (reference sequence). This CDR3 is CASSIAGELFF. The DNA for the CDR3 is TGTGCCAGTAGTATAGCGGGGGAGCTGTTTTTT.

V is TRBV19 and J is TRBJ2-2; 8 bases are shared with TRBD2. The CDR3 is 14 amino acids. The junction had 7 bases not matched to a gene; V was cut back by 6 bases and J by 7 bases. Germline V lookup: CDR1 LNHDA, CDR2 SQIVND (reference sequence). The CDR3 here is CASRPRGAVGELFF. CDR3 nucleotide sequence: TGTGCCAGTAGGCCGCGGGGGGCGGTCGGGGAGCTGTTTTTT.

This chain uses TRBV5-4 with TRBJ2-3; no clear D gene. CDR1 SGHNT and CDR2 YYREEE come from the germline V gene (reference sequence). This CDR3 has 13 amino acids. Trimming removed 4 bases at V and 4 bases at J, with 10 bases between. The CDR3 DNA reads TGTGCCAGCAGCGCCCCTATGGCAGATACGCAGTATTTT. Amino acid sequence: CASSAPMADTQYF.

The CDR3 coding sequence is TGTGCCAGCAGTTTCCGCAGCCTTCCCTACGAGCAGTACTTC. Its protein is CASSFRSLPYEQYF. The V gene is TRBV28, the J gene TRBJ2-7; no firm D call. V was trimmed by 3 bases and J by 2 bases, leaving 11 bases between them. This CDR3 has 14 amino acids. The germline V gene has CDR1 MDHEN and CDR2 SYDVKM.

This chain uses TRBV6-1 with TRBJ1-5, with D possibly TRBD1 on 6 matching bases. This CDR3 contains 15 residues. Germline values: CDR1 MNHNS, CDR2 SASEGT. Trimming left V 5 bases short and J 6 bases short, with 17 bases between. The CDR3 here is CASSPQGGDSQPQHF. The CDR3 bases are TGTGCCAGCAGTCCACAGGGTGGGGATTCTCAGCCCCAGCATTTT.

CDR3 nucleotide sequence: TGTGCCAGCAGGGTACAGGGGGCGTCCACTTCACCCCTCCACTTT. This sequence encodes CASRVQGASTSPLHF. The chain uses TRBV6-6 and TRBJ1-6, with TRBD1 identical over 9 bases. Germline values: CDR1 MNHNY, CDR2 SVGAGI (reference sequence). V lost 6 bases and J lost 9; bases outside the gene matches: 9. The CDR3 consists of 15 residues.

This chain uses TRBV7-9 with TRBJ1-6; D unresolved. CDR3 length: 12 amino acids. Germline CDR1 and CDR2: SEHNR and FQNEAQ (reference sequence). V was pared by 6 bases and J by 5 bases, with 5 bases between. This CDR3 is CASRTNNSPLHF. CDR3 coding DNA: TGTGCCAGCAGGACTAATAATTCACCCCTCCACTTT.

The rearrangement links TRBV9 to TRBJ1-1; no clear D gene. In germline, CDR1 is SGDLS, CDR2 YYNGEE. V gave up 1 base and J gave up 3 bases, with 13 bases separating them. The CDR3 runs 15 residues. As DNA, the CDR3 is TGTGCCAGCAGCGTATTAGGTCAGGCCGACACTGAAGCTTTCTTT. This gives the protein CASSVLGQADTEAFF.

This clone has just a few counts. The CDR3 bases are TGTGCCAGCAGCCAATCCCTTCTAGCTTTCTTT. Residues: CASSQSLLAFF. The rearrangement joins TRBV16 to TRBJ1-1, with D unresolved. This CDR3 region has 11 residues. The germline V and J ends were trimmed by 0 bases and 10 bases, with 6 bases remaining between them. Germline loops: CDR1 KGHSY, CDR2 FQNENV. Full variable domain (rest looked up from reference TRBV16 and TRBJ1-1): GEEVAQTPKHLVRGEGQKAKLYCAPIKGHSYVFWYQQVLKNEFKFLISFQNENVFDETGMPKERFSAKCLPNSPCSLEIQATKLEDSAVYFCASSQSLLAFFGQGTRLTVV.

This sequence joins TRBV7-9 and TRBJ2-2, with 10 bases aligning to TRBD2. Losses at the gene ends were 3 bases for V and 8 bases for J; bases not matched to a gene: 18. CDR3 length: 19 residues. CDR1 SEHNR and CDR2 FQNEAQ come from the germline V gene (reference sequence). The CDR3 here is CASSLGLAGDIRDPGELFF. The CDR3 region has the DNA TGTGCCAGCAGCTTGGGGCTAGCGGGAGATATTCGGGATCCGGGGGAGCTGTTTTTT. Full variable domain (rest looked up from reference TRBV7-9 and TRBJ2-2): DTGVSQNPRHKITKRGQNVTFRCDPISEHNRLYWYRQTLGQGPEFLTYFQNEAQLEKSRLLSDRFSAERPKGSFSTLEIQRTEQGDSAMYLCASSLGLAGDIRDPGELFFGEGSRLTVL.

This chain links TRBV7-2 with TRBJ2-1; a weak D match, TRBD1 (5 bases). The CDR3 length is 16 residues. Trimming stripped 4 bases from V and 0 bases from J, with 13 bases between. CDR1 SGHTA and CDR2 FQGNSA come from the germline V gene. CDR3 in DNA: TGTGCCAGCAGCTCCCTAGGGGCTAGCTCCTACAATGAGCAGTTCTTC. Amino acids: CASSSLGASSYNEQFF.

This clone was seen only once. The genes are TRBV15 and TRBJ1-4; TRBD1 agrees at 7 bases. V gave up 0 bases and J gave up 6 bases; unmatched junction bases: 4. The CDR3 loop spans 15 amino acids. Germline CDR1 is LNHNV and CDR2 is YYDKDF (reference sequence). For the CDR3, the DNA is TGTGCCACCAGCAGAGATCAACAGGGGTATGAAAAACTGTTTTTT. This translates into CATSRDQQGYEKLFF.

In its sample, this clone was seen once. The CDR3 coding sequence is TGTGCCAGCTCTGACAGGAATAGCTACGAGCAGTACTTC. Residues: CASSDRNSYEQYF. V gene TRBV18 combines with J gene TRBJ2-7; the D gene is possibly TRBD1 (6 bases). Germline V gene lookup returns CDR1 KGHSH and CDR2 LQKENI. V dropped 6 bases and J dropped 3 bases, with 12 bases sitting between them. The CDR3 is made up of 13 amino acids.

This clone came up once. The rearrangement joins TRBV27 to TRBJ2-7; TRBD2 is a possible D gene (5 bases). The length of the CDR3 is 14 residues. Per the germline V gene, CDR1 is MNHEY and CDR2 is SMNVEV (reference sequence). Trimming stripped 5 bases from V and 7 bases from J, with 18 bases between. DNA of the CDR3: TGTGCCAGCAGTGCCGCCATGAGGGCGCGGGAGCAGTACTTC. This codes for CASSAAMRAREQYF.

The V and J genes are TRBV5-1 and TRBJ2-2; TRBD2 matches 7 bases. Germline CDR1 and CDR2: SGHRS and YFSETQ. The CDR3 sequence is 15 residues long. The V segment lost 0 bases and the J segment 6 bases; nucleotides outside the gene matches: 5. The CDR3: CASSLEGGKSGELFF. CDR3 sequence (DNA): TGCGCCAGCAGCTTGGAGGGAGGGAAATCCGGGGAGCTGTTTTTT.

This clone occurred a few times. This chain's CDR3 is CASRGGGTGGYTF. The CDR3 DNA sequence: TGTGCCAGCAGAGGGGGCGGGACGGGAGGCTACACCTTC. This rearrangement joins TRBV2 to TRBJ1-2, with TRBD1 matching over 7 bases. Germline V gene lookup returns CDR1 SNHLY and CDR2 FYNNEI. CDR3 size: 13 residues. The V segment lost 6 bases and the J segment 8 bases; nucleotides outside the gene matches: 9.

The chain couples TRBV11-2 to TRBJ1-4, with 8 bases lining up with TRBD1. The CDR3 is 16 amino acids. Germline CDR1 SGHAT, CDR2 FQNNGV. Trimming at V came to 3 bases and at J to 6 bases, leaving 9 bases not matched to a gene. For the CDR3, the DNA is TGTGCCAGCAGCTTGGCTTATGGGACAGGTGATGAAAAACTGTTTTTT. Protein product: CASSLAYGTGDEKLFF.

This clone appeared a few times. V is TRBV5-1 and J is TRBJ2-2; D gene ambiguous. Germline CDR1 reads SGHRS; CDR2 reads YFSETQ. This CDR3 region has 15 residues. Trimming left V 4 bases short and J 1 base short, with 11 bases between. CDR3 in DNA: TGCGCCAGCAGCATCCACTACTGGAACACCGGGGAGCTGTTTTTT. It codes for CASSIHYWNTGELFF.